The clone carrying this T cell receptor (beta chain) was observed a handful of times. What it recognizes is unknown. This entry belongs to a study of cytotoxic CD8 clonotypes in ibrutinib-treated CLL. Whole-study context: The patient breakdown showed roughly ten relapsed/refractory and around 16 treatment-naive cases, with under 18 IGHV unmutated. Points from the study as a whole: Sample timing was unmatched between remission and later-progressing patients; lymph nodes unstudied. Clonality rose at ibrutinib response, held steady in sustained remission, and fell toward baseline at progression.

Repertoires were generated with immunoSEQ multiplex PCR, while TCRdb's copy carries only in-frame clones and drops some. The sample includes 30,000 to 40,000 clones, around 70% of them seen just once. Germline lookup yields CDR1 LGHNA and CDR2 YSLEER. V lost 4 bases and J 0 bases, leaving 24 bases between the germline ends. This CDR3 spans 19 amino acids. This chain connects TRBV4-3 to TRBJ1-2; D is unresolved. The sequenced sample was PBMCs, obtained before ibrutinib treatment. This sequence was found in a human donor with chronic lymphocytic leukemia. This chain's CDR3 is CASSLLSDIGSLSNYGYTF. The CDR3 DNA follows: TGCGCCAGCAGCCTTCTTTCGGATATCGGCTCACTTTCTAACTATGGCTACACCTTC.